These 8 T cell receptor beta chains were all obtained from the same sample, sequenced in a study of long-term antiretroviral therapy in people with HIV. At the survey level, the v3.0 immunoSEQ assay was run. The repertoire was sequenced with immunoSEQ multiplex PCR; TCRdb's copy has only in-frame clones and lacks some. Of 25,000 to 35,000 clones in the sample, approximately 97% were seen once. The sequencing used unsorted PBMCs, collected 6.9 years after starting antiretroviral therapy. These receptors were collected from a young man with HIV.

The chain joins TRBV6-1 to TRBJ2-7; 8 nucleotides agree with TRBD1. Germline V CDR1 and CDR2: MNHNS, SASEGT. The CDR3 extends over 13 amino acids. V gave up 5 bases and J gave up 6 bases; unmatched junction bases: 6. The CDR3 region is CASSPGGLGEQYF. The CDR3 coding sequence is TGTGCCAGCAGTCCAGGGGGCCTGGGCGAGCAGTACTTC.

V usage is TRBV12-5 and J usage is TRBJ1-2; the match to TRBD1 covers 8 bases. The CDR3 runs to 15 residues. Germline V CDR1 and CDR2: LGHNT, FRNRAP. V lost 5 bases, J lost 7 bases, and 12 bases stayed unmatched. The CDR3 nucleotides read TGTGCTAGTGGTCTAAGAGGGCAGGGGGCCTCTGGCTACACCTTC. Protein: CASGLRGQGASGYTF.

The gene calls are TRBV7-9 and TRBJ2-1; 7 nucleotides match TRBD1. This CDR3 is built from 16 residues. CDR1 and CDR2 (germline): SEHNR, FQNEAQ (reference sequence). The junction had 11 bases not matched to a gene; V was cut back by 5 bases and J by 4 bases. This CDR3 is CASSNRTGLIYNEQFF. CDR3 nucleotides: TGTGCCAGCAGCAACAGGACAGGCTTGATATACAATGAGCAGTTCTTC.

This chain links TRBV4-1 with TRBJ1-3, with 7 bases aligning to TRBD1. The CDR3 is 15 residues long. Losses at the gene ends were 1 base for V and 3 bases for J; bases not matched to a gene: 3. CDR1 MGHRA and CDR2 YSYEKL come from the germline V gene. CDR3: CASSQAWTGGNTIYF. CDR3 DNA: TGCGCCAGCAGCCAAGCCTGGACAGGTGGAAACACCATATATTTT.

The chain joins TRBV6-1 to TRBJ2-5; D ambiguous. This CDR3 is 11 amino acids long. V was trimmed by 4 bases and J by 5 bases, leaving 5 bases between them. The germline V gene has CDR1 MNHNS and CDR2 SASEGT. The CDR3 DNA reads TGTGCCAGCAGTGTCTCGGAGACCCAGTACTTC. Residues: CASSVSETQYF.

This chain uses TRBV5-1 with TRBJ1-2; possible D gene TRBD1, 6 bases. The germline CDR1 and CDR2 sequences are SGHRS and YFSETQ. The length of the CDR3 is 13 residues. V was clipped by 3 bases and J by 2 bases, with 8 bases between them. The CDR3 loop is CASSWTENYGYTF. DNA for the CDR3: TGCGCCAGCAGCTGGACAGAAAACTATGGCTACACCTTC.

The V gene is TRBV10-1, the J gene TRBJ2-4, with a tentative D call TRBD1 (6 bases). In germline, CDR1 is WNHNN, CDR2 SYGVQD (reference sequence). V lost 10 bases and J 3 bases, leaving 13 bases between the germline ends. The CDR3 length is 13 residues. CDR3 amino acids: CATRRGFKNIQYF. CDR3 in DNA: TGCGCCACCCGAAGGGGGTTCAAAAACATTCAGTACTTC.

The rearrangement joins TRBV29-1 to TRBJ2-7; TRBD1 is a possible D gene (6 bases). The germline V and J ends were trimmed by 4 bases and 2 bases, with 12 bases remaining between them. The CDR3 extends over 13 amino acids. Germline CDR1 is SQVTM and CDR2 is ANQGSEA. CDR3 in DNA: TGCAGCGTTGGAGGAGGACAGCCCTACGAGCAGTACTTC. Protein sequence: CSVGGGQPYEQYF.